This TCR beta chain was recovered during a study of blood T cells in healthy people across ages. The CDR3 totals 16 residues. Germline CDR1 and CDR2: MDHEN and SYDVKM. Turning to this clonotype: Its cognate antigen is unknown. It may be a read error: a sequence one base away is much more abundant.

Broader study findings: Roughly linear age-related decline in beta diversity appeared, significant by age 40. Donor CMV status was unknown, possibly confounding expanded clonotype changes.

PCR was performed a second time for about 7 to 11 cycles using a sample-barcoded 5' primer and a J-beta primer mix. Every cDNA was tagged by a template-switch adaptor with 12 random nucleotides. Sequencing of every sample gave 2.5 million or more CDR3-containing paired-end reads. TCRdb re-analysed the 5' RACE reads in MiXCR, keeping a single row per CDR3 protein. This sample has 650,000 to 700,000 distinct CDR3 sequences; around 50% occur once, and the top ten carry roughly 14%. The sequenced sample consisted of blood. The rearrangement joins TRBV28 to TRBJ2-1; D is unresolved. The J call may be wrong; the DNA end is better matched by TRBJ2-7. The receptor was derived from a woman aged 80 or older in good health. The CDR3 nucleotides are TGTGCCAGCAGGCCCCCGTTGAAGAGCTCCTACAATGAGCAGTACTTC. Translation gives CASRPPLKSSYNEQYF.